The present entry profiles one T cell receptor (beta chain) with its context. Its target is unknown. The data belong to a study of shared clonotypes between healthy human individuals. Partitioning of CD4+ cells yielded a CD45RA+ naive subset and a CD45RA-negative memory subset. Per the germline V gene, CDR1 is LNHNV and CDR2 is YYDKDF (reference sequence). The CDR3 length is 14 residues. V lost 5 bases, J lost 2 bases, and 10 bases lay in between. Overall study findings and caveats: Generally, naive subsets came out with larger estimated richness than memory subsets.

Clones were sequenced by immunoSEQ multiplex PCR, and TCRdb holds only the in-frame ones, with some missing. The sample contains some 580,000 clones, approximately 97% of which appear only once. The chain links TRBV15 to TRBJ2-1; no clear D gene. Sequenced input: naive CD4+ T cells sorted from blood. Subset of the sample: CD45RA+ positively selected. This clonotype was obtained from a woman aged 25 to 39 in good health. The CDR3 sequence is CATSRPHPYNEQFF. The CDR3 DNA reads TGTGCCACCAGCCGACCGCACCCCTACAATGAGCAGTTCTTC.